Listed here is a single TCR beta chain. Original methodology: Quantification of nucleated cells was approximated via reference gene primer amplification. Libraries were prepared by immunoSEQ multiplex PCR; TCRdb keeps only in-frame clonotypes and omits some of them. That table supplies the V and J calls and clone size; D and trimming were determined from the DNA. Of roughly 280,000 clones listed, around 90% are singletons. The data were obtained in a study of blood T cell repertoires in COVID-19. Overall study context: Sites in the United States, Italy and Spain provided acute and convalescent COVID-19 samples. Sample material is recorded as cDNA or gDNA derived from T cells, B-cell-depleted T cells, or PBMCs.

Per the germline V gene, CDR1 is SGHNT and CDR2 is YYREEE (reference sequence). The CDR3 is made up of 17 amino acids. Unmatched junction bases numbered 9, after V lost 4 bases and J lost 2 bases. The TCR comes from a woman in her fifties or sixties who had recovered from COVID-19. This chain joins TRBV5-4 and TRBJ2-7; 13 nucleotides match TRBD2. The sequencing input was peripheral blood. CDR3 sequence reads: CASSGWTSGGHPYEQYF. The DNA of the CDR3 is TGTGCCAGCAGCGGGTGGACTAGCGGGGGCCACCCCTACGAGCAGTACTTC.